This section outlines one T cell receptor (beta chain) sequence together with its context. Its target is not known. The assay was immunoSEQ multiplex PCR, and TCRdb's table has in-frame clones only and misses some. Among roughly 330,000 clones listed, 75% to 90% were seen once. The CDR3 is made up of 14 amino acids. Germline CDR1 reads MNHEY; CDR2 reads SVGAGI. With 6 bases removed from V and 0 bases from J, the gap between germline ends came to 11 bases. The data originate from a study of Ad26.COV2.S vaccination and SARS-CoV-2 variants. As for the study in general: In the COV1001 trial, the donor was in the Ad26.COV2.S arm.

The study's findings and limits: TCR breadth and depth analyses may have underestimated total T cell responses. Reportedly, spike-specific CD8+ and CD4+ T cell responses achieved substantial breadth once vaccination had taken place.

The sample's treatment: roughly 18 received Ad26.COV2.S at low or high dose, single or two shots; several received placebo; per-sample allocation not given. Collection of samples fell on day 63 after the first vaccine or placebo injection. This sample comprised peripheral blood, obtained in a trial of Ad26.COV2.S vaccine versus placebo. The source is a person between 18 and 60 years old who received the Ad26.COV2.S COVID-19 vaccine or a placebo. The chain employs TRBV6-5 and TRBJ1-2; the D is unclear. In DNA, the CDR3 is TGTGCCAGCAGACTTCAGAAGGCTAACTATGGCTACACCTTC. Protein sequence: CASRLQKANYGYTF.